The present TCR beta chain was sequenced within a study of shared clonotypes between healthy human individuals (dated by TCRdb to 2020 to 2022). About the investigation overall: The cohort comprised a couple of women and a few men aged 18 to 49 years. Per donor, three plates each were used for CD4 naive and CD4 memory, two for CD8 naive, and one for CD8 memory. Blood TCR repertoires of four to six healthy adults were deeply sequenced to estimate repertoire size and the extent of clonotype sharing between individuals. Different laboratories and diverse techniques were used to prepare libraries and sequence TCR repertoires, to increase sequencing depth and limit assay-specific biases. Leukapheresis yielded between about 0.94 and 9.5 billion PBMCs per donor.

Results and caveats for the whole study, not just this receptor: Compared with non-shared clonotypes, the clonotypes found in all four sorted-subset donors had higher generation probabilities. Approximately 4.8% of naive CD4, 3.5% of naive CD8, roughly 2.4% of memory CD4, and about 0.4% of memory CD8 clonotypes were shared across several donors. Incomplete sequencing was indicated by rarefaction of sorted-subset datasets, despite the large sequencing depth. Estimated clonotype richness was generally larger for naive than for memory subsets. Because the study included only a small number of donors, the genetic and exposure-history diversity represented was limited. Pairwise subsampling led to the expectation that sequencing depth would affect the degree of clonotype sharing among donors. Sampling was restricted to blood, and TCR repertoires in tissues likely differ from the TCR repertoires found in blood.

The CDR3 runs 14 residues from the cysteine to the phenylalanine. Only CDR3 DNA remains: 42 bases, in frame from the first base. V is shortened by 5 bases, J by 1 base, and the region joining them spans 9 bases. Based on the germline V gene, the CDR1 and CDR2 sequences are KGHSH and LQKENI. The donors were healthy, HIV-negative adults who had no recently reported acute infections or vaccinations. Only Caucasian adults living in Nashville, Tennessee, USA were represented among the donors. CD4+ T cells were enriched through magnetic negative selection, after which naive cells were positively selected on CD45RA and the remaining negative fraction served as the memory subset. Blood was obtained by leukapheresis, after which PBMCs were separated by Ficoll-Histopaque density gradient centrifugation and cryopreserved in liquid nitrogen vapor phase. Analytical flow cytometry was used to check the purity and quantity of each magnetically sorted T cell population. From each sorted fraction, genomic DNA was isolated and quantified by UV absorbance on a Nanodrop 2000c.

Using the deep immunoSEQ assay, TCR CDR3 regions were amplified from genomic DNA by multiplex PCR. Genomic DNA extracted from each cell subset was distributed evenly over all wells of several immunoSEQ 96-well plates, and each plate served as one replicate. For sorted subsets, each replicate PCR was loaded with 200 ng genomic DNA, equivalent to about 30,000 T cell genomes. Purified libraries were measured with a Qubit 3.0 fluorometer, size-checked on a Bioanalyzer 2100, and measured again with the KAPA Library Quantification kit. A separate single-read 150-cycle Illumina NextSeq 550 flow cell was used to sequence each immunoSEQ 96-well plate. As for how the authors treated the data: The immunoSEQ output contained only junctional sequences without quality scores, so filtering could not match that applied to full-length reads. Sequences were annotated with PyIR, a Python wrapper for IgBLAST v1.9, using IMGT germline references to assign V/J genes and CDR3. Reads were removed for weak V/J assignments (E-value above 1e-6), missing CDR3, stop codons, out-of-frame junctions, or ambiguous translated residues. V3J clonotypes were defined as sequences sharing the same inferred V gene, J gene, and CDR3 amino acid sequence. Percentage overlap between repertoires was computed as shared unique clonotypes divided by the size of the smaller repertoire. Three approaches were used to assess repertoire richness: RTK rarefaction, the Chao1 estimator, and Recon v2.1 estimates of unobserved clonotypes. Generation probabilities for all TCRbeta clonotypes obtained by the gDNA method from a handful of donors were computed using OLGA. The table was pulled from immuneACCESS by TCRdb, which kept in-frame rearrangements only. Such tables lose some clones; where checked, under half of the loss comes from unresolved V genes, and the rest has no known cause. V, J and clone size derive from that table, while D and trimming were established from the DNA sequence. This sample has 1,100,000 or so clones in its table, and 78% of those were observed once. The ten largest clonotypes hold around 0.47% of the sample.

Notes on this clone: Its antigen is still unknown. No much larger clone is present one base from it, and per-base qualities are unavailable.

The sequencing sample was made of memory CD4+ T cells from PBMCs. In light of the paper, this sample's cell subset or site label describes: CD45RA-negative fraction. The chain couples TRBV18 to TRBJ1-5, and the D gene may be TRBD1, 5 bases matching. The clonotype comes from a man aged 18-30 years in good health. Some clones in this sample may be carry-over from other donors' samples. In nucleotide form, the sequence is TGTGCCAGCTCATGGGGACGGAGCAATCAGCCCCAGCATTTT. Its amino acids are CASSWGRSNQPQHF.